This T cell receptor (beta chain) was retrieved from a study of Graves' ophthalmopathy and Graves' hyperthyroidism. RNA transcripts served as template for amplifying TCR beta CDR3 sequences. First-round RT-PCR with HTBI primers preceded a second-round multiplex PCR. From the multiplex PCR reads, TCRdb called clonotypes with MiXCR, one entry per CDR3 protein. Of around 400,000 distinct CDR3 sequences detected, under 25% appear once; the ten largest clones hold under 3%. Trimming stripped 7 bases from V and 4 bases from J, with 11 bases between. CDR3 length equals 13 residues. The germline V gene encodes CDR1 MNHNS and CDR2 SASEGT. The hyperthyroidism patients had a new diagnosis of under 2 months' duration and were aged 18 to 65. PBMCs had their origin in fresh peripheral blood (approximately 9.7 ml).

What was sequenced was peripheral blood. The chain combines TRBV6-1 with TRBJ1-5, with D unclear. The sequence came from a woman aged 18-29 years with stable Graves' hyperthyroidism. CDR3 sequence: CASILTENQPQHF. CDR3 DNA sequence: TGTGCCAGCATTCTAACAGAGAATCAGCCCCAGCATTTT.